These 28 T cell receptor beta chains share one sample of origin, sequenced in a study of blood T cells in healthy people across ages. Combining a sample-barcoded 5' primer with a J-beta primer mix, a second PCR ran for about 7 to 12 cycles. One entry per CDR3 protein results from TCRdb running MiXCR on the 5' RACE reads. The sample consists of about 580,000 distinct CDR3 sequences, around 48% of them appearing once. Input material: blood. These receptors came from a man older than 75 in good health.

This sequence joins TRBV7-2 and TRBJ2-1; 10 bases line up with TRBD2. After removal of 2 bases from V and 6 bases from J, the junction contained 7 bases not matched to a gene. This CDR3 region has 16 residues. The germline V gene has CDR1 SGHTA and CDR2 FQGNSA. CDR3 DNA sequence: TGTGCCAGCAGCTTATCCAGCGGGAGGGCCCTCAATGAGCAGTTCTTC. Translated: CASSLSSGRALNEQFF.

A note on this clonotype: Germline and junction disagree at one end, which may indicate a read error. The rearrangement links TRBV29-1 to TRBJ1-3; D gene uncertain. Germline CDR1 SQVTM, CDR2 ANQGSEA. CDR3 size: 13 residues. The chain's CDR3 is CSVGEFSVNTIYF. CDR3 nucleotide sequence: TGCAGCGTTGGGGAATTCTCTGTAAACACCATATATTTT.

This clonotype was observed a few times. V usage is TRBV4-2 and J usage is TRBJ1-4, with D uncertain. Germline V gives CDR1 LGHNA, CDR2 YNFKEQ. Trimming removed 0 bases at V and 8 bases at J, with 13 bases between. This CDR3 has 15 amino acids. The CDR3 region has the DNA TGTGCCAGCAGCCAAGATCGGCGGAACGGGGAAAAACTGTTTTTT. The encoded protein is CASSQDRRNGEKLFF.

The rearrangement uses TRBV29-1 and TRBJ2-3; D is unclear. CDR1 is SQVTM, CDR2 ANQGSEA, per germline. Trimming took 6 bases from V and 6 from J, leaving 13 bases between them. The CDR3 is 12 amino acids. The CDR3 DNA sequence: TGCAGCGTCCCGCGACCGCCGGATACGCAGTATTTT. The encoded protein is CSVPRPPDTQYF.

The chain uses TRBV29-1 and TRBJ2-1; 8 nucleotides line up with TRBD2. This CDR3 contains 15 residues. Trimming took 0 bases from V and 5 from J; bases not matched to a gene: 6. The germline V gene encodes CDR1 SQVTM and CDR2 ANQGSEA. CDR3: CSVEEVSGTNNEQFF. The DNA for the CDR3 is TGCAGCGTTGAAGAGGTTAGCGGGACGAACAATGAGCAGTTCTTC.

This clonotype was seen a handful of times. The genes are TRBV7-9 and TRBJ2-7; 8 bases map to TRBD1. This CDR3 has 15 residues. J gave up 2 bases and V 5 bases, and 8 bases lay outside the gene matches. CDR1 and CDR2 from the germline V gene are SEHNR and FQNEAQ (reference sequence). The CDR3 loop is CASSPPTGVAYEQYF. The CDR3 DNA reads as TGTGCCAGCAGCCCCCCGACAGGGGTTGCCTACGAGCAGTACTTC.

The chain carries TRBV7-2 and TRBJ2-1; a possible D gene is TRBD2 (6 bases). Germline V gene sequence: CDR1 SGHTA, CDR2 FQGNSA. The CDR3 has 17 residues. The germline V and J ends were trimmed by 5 bases and 9 bases, with 26 bases remaining between them. The CDR3: CASSRGSEARAGGEQFF. In nucleotides, the CDR3 is TGTGCCAGCAGCCGGGGCAGTGAGGCTAGAGCCGGGGGTGAGCAGTTCTTC.

The chain joins TRBV7-9 to TRBJ2-7; 10 nucleotides match TRBD2. In germline, CDR1 is SEHNR, CDR2 FQNEAQ (reference sequence). Trimming removed 8 bases from V and 7 bases from J; junction bases left unmatched: 11. This CDR3 is 14 amino acids long. The CDR3 sequence is CASSSGRGEYEQYF. The DNA for the CDR3 is TGTGCCAGCTCGAGCGGGAGGGGAGAGTATGAGCAGTACTTC.

This clonotype was counted at least ten times. The rearrangement joins TRBV29-1 to TRBJ2-4; no definite D call. The CDR3 covers 14 residues. The ends were cut back, 5 bases at V and 3 bases at J, with 14 bases in the middle. Germline lookup yields CDR1 SQVTM and CDR2 ANQGSEA. The CDR3 loop reads CSVKQGYSKNIQYF. The CDR3 DNA reads TGCAGCGTTAAGCAAGGGTATAGCAAAAACATTCAGTACTTC.

The V gene is TRBV9, the J gene TRBJ2-3, with D maybe TRBD2 (6 bases). The CDR3 consists of 20 residues. Trimming left V 0 bases short and J 0 bases short, with 23 bases between. Germline loops: CDR1 SGDLS, CDR2 YYNGEE. The CDR3, as DNA: TGTGCCAGCAGCGTAGCCGGTCTTTTGGGGACTGGCGCTAGCACAGATACGCAGTATTTT. The encoded protein is CASSVAGLLGTGASTDTQYF.

Only a few counts were recorded for this clonotype. The chain recombines TRBV2 with TRBJ1-5; possible D gene TRBD1, 5 bases. V was trimmed by 5 bases and J by 6 bases, leaving 11 bases between them. The CDR3 length is 13 residues. Germline-derived CDR1 and CDR2 are SNHLY and FYNNEI. CDR3 in amino acids: CASSPTVGQPQHF. CDR3 sequence (DNA): TGTGCCAGCAGTCCGACAGTCGGTCAGCCCCAGCATTTT.

The rearrangement links TRBV9 to TRBJ1-5; D unclear. CDR1 SGDLS and CDR2 YYNGEE come from the germline V gene. The V and J ends lost 3 bases and 5 bases respectively, with 18 bases between them. This CDR3 spans 16 amino acids. CDR3: CASSGGSRTWDQPQHF. CDR3 nucleotides: TGTGCCAGCAGCGGAGGATCCAGGACTTGGGATCAGCCCCAGCATTTT.

This clonotype was counted only a few times. V is TRBV4-3 and J is TRBJ2-1; D uncertain. The V and J ends lost 4 bases and 6 bases respectively, with 19 bases between them. This CDR3 spans 16 amino acids. CDR1 and CDR2 from the germline V gene are LGHNA and YSLEER. CDR3 nucleotide sequence: TGCGCCAGCAGCCGTCAAAACCTGGTCAGCCTCAATGAGCAGTTCTTC. This gives the protein CASSRQNLVSLNEQFF.

In its sample, this clonotype was seen once. The chain couples TRBV10-3 to TRBJ2-1; TRBD1 or TRBD2 may be the D gene (5 bases each). The CDR3 is made up of 11 amino acids. The germline gives CDR1 ENHRY, CDR2 SYGVKD. Trimming left V 6 bases short and J 12 bases short, with 12 bases between. CDR3 DNA sequence: TGTGCCATCAGACGGACTGGGGGGCAGTTCTTC. It translates to CAIRRTGGQFF.

The rearrangement links TRBV27 to TRBJ1-4, with a possible D match to TRBD1 (5 bases). Germline V lookup: CDR1 MNHEY, CDR2 SMNVEV (reference sequence). V was cut by 6 bases and J by 6 bases, with 20 bases left in between. CDR3 size: 16 residues. CDR3 sequence (DNA): TGTGCCAGCAGACCTACAGGATTTGTCAATGATGAAAAACTGTTTTTT. Translation gives CASRPTGFVNDEKLFF.

The rearrangement joins TRBV7-9 to TRBJ1-2, with a tentative D call TRBD1 (5 bases). V shed 5 bases and J shed 6 bases, with 13 bases lying between them. The germline CDR1 and CDR2 sequences are SEHNR and FQNEAQ (reference sequence). This CDR3 comprises 13 residues. This CDR3 reads CASSQRAGHGYTF. The CDR3 DNA reads as TGTGCCAGCAGCCAGCGGGCGGGACATGGCTACACCTTC.

The chain recombines TRBV7-2 with TRBJ2-5, with TRBD1 as a possible D gene (5 bases). The CDR3 sequence is 13 residues long. V lost 4 bases and J 3 bases, leaving 9 bases between the germline ends. Per the germline V gene, CDR1 is SGHTA and CDR2 is FQGNSA. The chain's CDR3 is CASSWGPEETQYF. In DNA form, the CDR3 reads TGTGCCAGCAGCTGGGGCCCGGAAGAGACCCAGTACTTC.

This clonotype was seen a handful of times. The chain is built from TRBV7-9 and TRBJ1-1; D gene ambiguous. The CDR3 covers 14 residues. Germline assignment: CDR1 SEHNR and CDR2 FQNEAQ (reference sequence). V shed 6 bases and J shed 0 bases, with 11 bases lying between them. The CDR3 sequence is CASSSRVMNTEAFF. CDR3 DNA: TGTGCCAGCAGTTCGAGGGTAATGAACACTGAAGCTTTCTTT.

CDR3 protein: CASSQERAEAFF. The DNA for the CDR3 is TGTGCCAGCAGCCAAGAGAGAGCTGAAGCTTTCTTT. The chain combines TRBV4-2 with TRBJ1-1; no clear D. CDR1 and CDR2 from the germline V gene are LGHNA and YNFKEQ. The CDR3 is 12 amino acids. Trimming took off 0 bases at V and 6 bases at J, with 5 bases between the two ends.

The CDR3: CSARDRALGLAKNIQYF. The CDR3 coding sequence is TGCAGTGCTAGAGATAGGGCTCTGGGGCTAGCCAAAAACATTCAGTACTTC. The V and J genes are TRBV20-1 and TRBJ2-4, with D possibly being TRBD1 (5 bases). Germline lookup yields CDR1 DFQATT and CDR2 SNEGSKA (reference sequence). The CDR3 is 17 amino acids. V was trimmed by 0 bases and J by 0 bases, leaving 15 bases between them.

The chain recombines TRBV5-1 with TRBJ2-1; 9 bases align to TRBD1. The CDR3 is 15 residues long. Germline loops: CDR1 SGHRS, CDR2 YFSETQ. V lost 3 bases, J lost 9 bases, and 10 bases stayed unmatched. The CDR3 DNA sequence: TGCGCCAGCAGCTCCGGGACAGGGATCCTAGCTGAGCAGTTCTTC. Protein: CASSSGTGILAEQFF.

The V and J genes are TRBV10-3 and TRBJ2-7; the D gene is possibly TRBD1 (6 bases). The CDR3 has 14 amino acids. The ends were cut back, 11 bases at V and 5 bases at J, with 22 bases in the middle. Germline values: CDR1 ENHRY, CDR2 SYGVKD. Here the CDR3 reads CAASPRQEPNEQYF. CDR3 nucleotides: TGTGCCGCAAGCCCCCGACAGGAACCCAACGAGCAGTACTTC.

CDR3 protein: CSAERSGSRAYEQYF. CDR3 nucleotide sequence: TGCAGTGCCGAACGAAGCGGGAGCAGGGCCTACGAGCAGTACTTC. This chain links TRBV20-1 with TRBJ2-4; 8 positions match TRBD2. The J call may be mistaken, given a closer DNA end match to TRBJ2-7. The CDR3 extends over 15 amino acids. Germline CDR1 DFQATT, CDR2 SNEGSKA (reference sequence).

The CDR3 here is CSTLNPTSGAVETQYF. The CDR3, as DNA: TGCAGTACACTCAACCCGACTAGCGGGGCGGTAGAGACCCAGTACTTC. The J gene is TRBJ2-5, the V gene TRBV20-1; 11 nucleotides agree with TRBD2. CDR1 is DFQATT and CDR2 is SNEGSKA in the germline V gene (reference sequence). The V and J ends lost 8 bases and 4 bases, in that order; junction bases with no gene match: 15. This CDR3 comprises 16 residues.

J is TRBJ2-1 and V is TRBV5-1, with no clear D. Trimming removed 1 base from V and 8 bases from J, with 16 bases in between. Germline lookup yields CDR1 SGHRS and CDR2 YFSETQ. The CDR3 totals 15 residues. CDR3 bases: TGCGCCAGCAGCTTGATCGGGTCAGGTAGGGATGAGCAGTTCTTC. Amino acid sequence: CASSLIGSGRDEQFF.

The chain has TRBV11-3 and TRBJ2-7; possible D gene TRBD2, 5 bases. The CDR3 is 14 residues long. The V end was cut by 3 bases, the J end by 2 bases, with 11 bases between. Germline-derived CDR1 and CDR2 are SGHNT and YENEEA. The CDR3 DNA follows: TGTGCCAGCAGCTTTGGGAGAGATACCTACGAGCAGTACTTC. As protein: CASSFGRDTYEQYF.

In the case of this clonotype: The junction does not match germline at one end; this may be a read error. This chain uses TRBV4-1 with TRBJ2-1; the match to TRBD2 covers 8 bases. The CDR3 consists of 16 residues. Germline V gives CDR1 MGHRA, CDR2 YSYEKL. CDR3 sequence reads: CASRQGLAGSYNEQFF. DNA for the CDR3: TGCGCCAGCAGGCAAGGATTAGCGGGATCCTACAATGAGCAGTTCTTC.

This clonotype was counted at least ten times. CDR3 bases: TGTGCCAGCAGCCCTAGGGCAGATACGCAGTATTTT. This translates into CASSPRADTQYF. This chain uses TRBV12-3 or TRBV12-4 with TRBJ2-3; D not resolved. Between the trimmed V and J ends, which lost 6 bases and 4 bases, there was a span of 8 bases. The CDR3 contains 12 residues.